This TCR beta chain was identified in a study of blood T cell repertoires in COVID-19. Study-level background: Researchers got acute and convalescent COVID-19 samples from the United States, Italy and Spain. T cells, B-cell-depleted T cells, or PBMCs provided the cDNA or gDNA that served as material.

As processed by the authors: Counts of nucleated cells, estimated from reference gene primer amplification, were obtained. Using immunoSEQ multiplex PCR, the repertoire was profiled, and TCRdb retains in-frame clones only, with some absent. V and J calls and clone size are given by that table; D and trimming were obtained from the DNA. The sample includes hundreds of thousands of clones, approximately 88% of them seen just once. V trimming: 2 bases; J trimming: 2 bases; junction bases outside the gene matches: 12. CDR3 length: 18 residues. Per the germline V gene, CDR1 is SGHNT and CDR2 is YYREEE (reference sequence).

This clonotype was obtained from a man aged 55 to 70 who had recovered from COVID-19. This sequence joins TRBV5-4 and TRBJ2-3; 9 bases are shared with TRBD2. The sequenced sample was peripheral blood. The CDR3 DNA is TGTGCCAGCAGCTTTGGTACCCGGACTAGCGACCTCACAGATACGCAGTATTTT. Its translation: CASSFGTRTSDLTDTQYF.